Below are 15 T cell receptor beta chains sequenced from a single sample in a study of CD4 and CD8 cells across lung adenocarcinoma regions. One entry per CDR3 protein, called by TCRdb with MiXCR from the PCR reads. The sample includes several thousand distinct CDR3 sequences, roughly 52% of them seen just once. The sequenced material came from CD8+ T cells from the margin of a lung tumor. Receptor source: a female donor with lung adenocarcinoma. The CD4 and CD8 labels of this study may be unreliable.

The chain joins TRBV4-1 to TRBJ2-5; possibly TRBD1 or TRBD2 for D (6 bases each). The CDR3 is 16 residues long. From germline, CDR1 is MGHRA and CDR2 YSYEKL. V lost 1 base, J lost 11 bases, and 23 bases lay in between. The CDR3 sequence is CASSQVRGAGSQQQYF. CDR3 in DNA: TGCGCCAGCAGCCAAGTGAGGGGGGCGGGCAGCCAGCAGCAGTACTTC.

The J gene is TRBJ2-5, the V gene TRBV4-1; the D gene is possibly TRBD1 (6 bases). Germline CDR1 reads MGHRA; CDR2 reads YSYEKL. The CDR3 spans 16 residues. The V end lost 8 bases, the J end lost 3 bases, and 22 bases lay between the germline ends. The CDR3 sequence: CASGGKGGREKETQYF. CDR3 coding DNA: TGCGCCAGCGGGGGTAAAGGGGGACGAGAAAAAGAGACCCAGTACTTC.

This clonotype was counted between two and nine times. The gene calls are TRBV11-2 and TRBJ2-5, with D perhaps matching TRBD1 (5 bases). Germline-derived CDR1 and CDR2 are SGHAT and FQNNGV. The V and J ends lost 3 bases and 4 bases respectively, with 18 bases between them. CDR3 size: 16 residues. The CDR3 is CASSFPGLARGETQYF. Written as DNA, the CDR3 is TGTGCCAGCAGCTTCCCGGGCCTCGCAAGGGGAGAGACCCAGTACTTC. Complete variable domain (other parts from reference TRBV11-2 and TRBJ2-5): EAGVAQSPRYKIIEKRQSVAFWCNPISGHATLYWYQQILGQGPKLLIQFQNNGVVDDSQLPKDRFSAERLKGVDSTLKIQPAKLEDSAVYLCASSFPGLARGETQYFGPGTRLLVL.

This clonotype occurred a few times. The chain employs TRBV27 and TRBJ1-3, with 7 bases identical to TRBD1. Looked up from germline, CDR1 is MNHEY and CDR2 is SMNVEV (reference sequence). The ends lost 2 bases at V and 8 bases at J; junction bases unmatched: 9. The CDR3 runs 15 residues. This chain's CDR3 is CASSLSGVRGHTIYF. The CDR3 region has the DNA TGTGCCAGCAGTTTAAGCGGGGTTAGGGGGCACACCATATATTTT.

This clonotype is medium-sized. This chain uses TRBV10-1 with TRBJ2-7; no reliable D call. The CDR3 has 13 amino acids. Germline V gene lookup returns CDR1 WNHNN and CDR2 SYGVQD (reference sequence). Between the trimmed V and J ends, which lost 3 bases and 6 bases, there was a span of 12 bases. This CDR3 is CASSDSTAPEQYF. CDR3 DNA: TGCGCCAGCAGTGATTCGACTGCCCCCGAGCAGTACTTC.

The chain recombines TRBV7-2 with TRBJ2-1; no firm D call. Germline V gene data show CDR1 as SGHTA and CDR2 as FQGNSA. The CDR3 contains 14 residues. With 2 bases removed from V and 7 bases from J, the gap between germline ends came to 12 bases. The CDR3 sequence is CASSLFHGENEQFF. For the CDR3, the DNA is TGTGCCAGCAGCTTATTTCATGGAGAAAATGAGCAGTTCTTC.

This chain links TRBV3-1 with TRBJ2-5; D is uncertain. V was pared by 1 base and J by 5 bases, with 8 bases between. CDR3 length: 13 residues. Germline V gene sequence: CDR1 LGHDT, CDR2 YNNKEL (reference sequence). The CDR3 loop reads CASSQVGMETQYF. The DNA of the CDR3 is TGTGCCAGCAGCCAAGTTGGTATGGAGACCCAGTACTTC.

This clonotype has at least ten counts. The chain joins TRBV7-2 to TRBJ2-1; 8 nucleotides match TRBD1. The CDR3 covers 15 residues. CDR1 SGHTA and CDR2 FQGNSA come from the germline V gene. Trimming took 5 bases from V and 9 from J; bases not matched to a gene: 12. CDR3 loop: CASSLTSQDRVEQFF. The DNA for the CDR3 is TGTGCCAGCAGCCTAACCTCCCAGGACAGGGTTGAGCAGTTCTTC.

There are a few counts of this clonotype. The chain combines TRBV4-1 with TRBJ2-3; possibly TRBD1 or TRBD2 for D (6 bases each). The CDR3 sequence is 17 residues long. V dropped 3 bases and J dropped 1 base, with 17 bases sitting between them. The germline V gene encodes CDR1 MGHRA and CDR2 YSYEKL. The CDR3 loop reads CASSHEGGASRTDTQYF. As DNA, the CDR3 is TGCGCCAGCAGCCACGAGGGGGGTGCTTCTCGCACAGATACGCAGTATTTT.

Concerning this clonotype itself: A read error may explain this, as a much larger clone is one base away. Lacking the conserved final phenylalanine or tryptophan, this CDR3 likely reflects a read error. The CDR3 reads CASRSGTSGNNEQFL. The CDR3 DNA reads TGTGCCAGCAGATCCGGGACTAGCGGGAACAATGAGCAGTTCTTG. This chain joins TRBV27 and TRBJ2-1; the match to TRBD2 covers 13 bases. J gave up 5 bases and V 6 bases, and 4 bases lay outside the gene matches. There are 15 residues in the CDR3. Germline CDR1 is MNHEY and CDR2 is SMNVEV (reference sequence).

As to this clonotype: Possible read error: a much larger clone is one base away. The V gene is TRBV6-5, the J gene TRBJ2-4; tentative D call: TRBD2 (6 bases). Deletions cut 4 bases from V and 6 bases from J, with 16 bases between. This CDR3 contains 15 residues. Germline values: CDR1 MNHEY, CDR2 SVGAGI. The CDR3, as DNA: TGTGCCAGCAGTTCCGTGACTATCGGGAGAAACATTCAGTACTTC. Translated, it gives CASSSVTIGRNIQYF.

This CDR3 reads CASSVGLAGDRETQYF. CDR3 coding DNA: TGTGCCAGCAGTGTGGGACTAGCGGGAGACCGGGAGACCCAGTACTTC. The chain uses TRBV6-1 and TRBJ2-1; 14 bases agree with TRBD2. The J call is in doubt because the DNA end fits TRBJ2-5 better. Germline CDR1 and CDR2: MNHNS and SASEGT. There are 16 residues in the CDR3.

This clonotype was observed a handful of times. The CDR3 protein is CASSVTRGSTDTQYF. Here the CDR3 DNA reads TGTGCCAGCAGTGTGACTAGGGGAAGCACAGATACGCAGTATTTT. The chain carries TRBV6-1 and TRBJ2-3, with D perhaps matching TRBD2 (6 bases). The V gene lost 4 bases and the J gene lost 0 bases, with 11 bases spanning the gap. The CDR3 extends over 15 amino acids. CDR1 is MNHNS and CDR2 is SASEGT in the germline V gene.

There are a few counts of this clonotype. This sequence joins TRBV4-1 and TRBJ2-5; the D gene is possibly TRBD2 (7 bases). Trimming left V 1 base short and J 2 bases short, with 14 bases between. Germline V gives CDR1 MGHRA, CDR2 YSYEKL. CDR3 size: 16 residues. The CDR3 protein is CASSQVGGGRQETQYF. Written as DNA, the CDR3 is TGCGCCAGCAGCCAAGTGGGGGGGGGGCGGCAAGAGACCCAGTACTTC.

This clonotype ranks as medium-sized. The chain employs TRBV7-2 and TRBJ2-5; D call uncertain. This CDR3 is 13 amino acids long. With 2 bases removed from V and 4 bases from J, the gap between germline ends came to 8 bases. The V gene's germline CDR1 is SGHTA and CDR2 FQGNSA. The chain's CDR3 is CASSLTKAETQYF. Here the CDR3 DNA reads TGTGCCAGCAGCTTAACGAAGGCAGAGACCCAGTACTTC.